This TCR beta chain was captured by sequencing in a study of shared clonotypes between healthy human individuals. Details on this clone: Relative to the germline gene, one junction end is altered; a read error may explain this.

Germline V gene sequence: CDR1 LNHDA, CDR2 SQIVND (reference sequence). There are 13 residues in the CDR3. Clones were sequenced by immunoSEQ multiplex PCR, and TCRdb holds only the in-frame ones, with some missing. The sample gives around 2,000,000 clones, 85% to 95% of which show up once; about 0.13% is in the top ten. The specimen sequenced was naive CD4+ T cells sorted from blood. Noted subset: CD45RA+ positively selected. This receptor was taken from a man aged 18-30 years in good health. The chain employs TRBV19 and TRBJ1-2; 7 bases match TRBD1. The CDR3 here is CASSVDRVNGYTF. DNA of the CDR3: TGTGCCAGTAGTGTAGACAGGGTGAATGGCTACACCTTC.